The source of this T cell receptor beta chain is a study of blood T cell repertoires in COVID-19. Study information: Samples of COVID-19 (acute and convalescent) were obtained from the United States, Italy and Spain. Sample material is recorded as cDNA or gDNA derived from T cells, B-cell-depleted T cells, or PBMCs.

As processed by the authors: How many nucleated cells were present was estimated from reference gene primer amplification. Profiling relied on immunoSEQ multiplex PCR, and the TCRdb table lists in-frame clones only, not all of them. V, J and clone size are taken as reported in that table, and D and trimming were inferred from the DNA itself. Altogether 80,000 to 90,000 clones are present, around nine tenths being singletons, with the ten largest covering about 5.1%. V trimming: 4 bases; J trimming: 6 bases; junction bases outside the gene matches: 1. Germline-derived CDR1 and CDR2 are LGHDT and YNNKEL (reference sequence). The CDR3 consists of 14 residues.

The rearrangement links TRBV3-1 (or the pseudogene TRBV3-2) to TRBJ2-1; 12 bases line up with TRBD2. Sample: peripheral blood. The sequence was obtained from a man in his forties with acute or convalescent COVID-19. CDR3 sequence: CASSRTSGVNEQFF. CDR3 in DNA: TGTGCCAGCAGCCGGACTAGCGGGGTCAATGAGCAGTTCTTC.